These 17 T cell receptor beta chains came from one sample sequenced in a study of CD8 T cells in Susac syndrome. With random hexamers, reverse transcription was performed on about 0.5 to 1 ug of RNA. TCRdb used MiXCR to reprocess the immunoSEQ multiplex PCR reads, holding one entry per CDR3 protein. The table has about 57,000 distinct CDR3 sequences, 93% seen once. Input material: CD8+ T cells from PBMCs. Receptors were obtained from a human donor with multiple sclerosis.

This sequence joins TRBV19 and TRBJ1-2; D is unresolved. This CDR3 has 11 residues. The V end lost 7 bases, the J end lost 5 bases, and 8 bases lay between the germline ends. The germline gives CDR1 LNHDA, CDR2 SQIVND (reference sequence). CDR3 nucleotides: TGTGCCAGTAATGCGGGATATGGCTACACCTTC. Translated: CASNAGYGYTF.

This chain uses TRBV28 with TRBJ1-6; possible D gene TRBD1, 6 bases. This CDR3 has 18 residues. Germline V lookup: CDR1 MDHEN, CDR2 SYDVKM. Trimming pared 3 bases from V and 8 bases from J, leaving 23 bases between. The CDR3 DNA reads TGTGCCAGCAGTTTCCCCAGTTTAGGGACATCTTATGATTCACCCCTCCACTTT. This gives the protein CASSFPSLGTSYDSPLHF.

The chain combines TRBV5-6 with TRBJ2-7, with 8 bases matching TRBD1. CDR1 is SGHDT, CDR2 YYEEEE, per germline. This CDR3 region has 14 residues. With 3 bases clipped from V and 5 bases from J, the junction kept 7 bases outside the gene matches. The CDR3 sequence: CASSWKGQGHEQYF. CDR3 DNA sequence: TGTGCCAGCAGCTGGAAAGGACAGGGCCACGAGCAGTACTTC.

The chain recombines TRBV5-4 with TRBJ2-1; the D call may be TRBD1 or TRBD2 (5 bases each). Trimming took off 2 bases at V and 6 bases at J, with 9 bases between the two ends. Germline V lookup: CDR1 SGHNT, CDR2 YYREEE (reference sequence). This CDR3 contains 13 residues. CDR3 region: CASSFSGGNEQFF. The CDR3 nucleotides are TGTGCCAGCAGCTTCAGTGGGGGCAATGAGCAGTTCTTC.

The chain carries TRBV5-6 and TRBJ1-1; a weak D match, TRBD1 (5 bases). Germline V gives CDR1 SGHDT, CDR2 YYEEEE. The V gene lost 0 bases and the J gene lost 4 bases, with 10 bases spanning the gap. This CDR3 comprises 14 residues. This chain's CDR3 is CASSLAITGTEAFF. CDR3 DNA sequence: TGTGCCAGCAGCTTGGCCATCACAGGCACTGAAGCTTTCTTT.

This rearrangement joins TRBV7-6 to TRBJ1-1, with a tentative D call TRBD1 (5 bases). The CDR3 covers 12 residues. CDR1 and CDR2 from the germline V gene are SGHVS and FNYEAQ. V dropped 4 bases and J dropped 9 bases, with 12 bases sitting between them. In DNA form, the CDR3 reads TGTGCCAGCAGCTCCCGGGACGGGAAAGCTTTCTTT. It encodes CASSSRDGKAFF.

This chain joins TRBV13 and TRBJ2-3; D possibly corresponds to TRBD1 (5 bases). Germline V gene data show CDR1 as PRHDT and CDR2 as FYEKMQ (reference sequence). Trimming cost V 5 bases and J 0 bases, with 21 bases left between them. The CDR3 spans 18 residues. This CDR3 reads CASSHLSGAGLSTDTQYF. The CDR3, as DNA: TGTGCCAGCAGCCATCTCTCTGGGGCAGGCCTAAGCACAGATACGCAGTATTTT.

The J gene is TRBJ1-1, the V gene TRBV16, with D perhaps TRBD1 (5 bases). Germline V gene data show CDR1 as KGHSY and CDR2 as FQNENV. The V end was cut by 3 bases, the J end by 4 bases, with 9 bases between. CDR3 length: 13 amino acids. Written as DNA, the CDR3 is TGTGCCAGCAGCCACGGGGGAGGCACTGAAGCTTTCTTT. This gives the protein CASSHGGGTEAFF.

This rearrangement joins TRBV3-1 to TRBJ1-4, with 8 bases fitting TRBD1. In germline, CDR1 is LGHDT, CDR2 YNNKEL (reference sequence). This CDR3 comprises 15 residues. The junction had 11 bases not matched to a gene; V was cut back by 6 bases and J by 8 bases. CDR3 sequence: CASSPQGARAEKLFF. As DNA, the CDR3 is TGTGCCAGCAGTCCTCAGGGGGCGCGAGCGGAAAAACTGTTTTTT. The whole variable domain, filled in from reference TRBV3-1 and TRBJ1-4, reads DTAVSQTPKYLVTQMGNDKSIKCEQNLGHDTMYWYKQDSKKFLKIMFSYNNKELIINETVPNRFSPKSPDKAHLNLHINSLELGDSAVYFCASSPQGARAEKLFFGSGTQLSVL.

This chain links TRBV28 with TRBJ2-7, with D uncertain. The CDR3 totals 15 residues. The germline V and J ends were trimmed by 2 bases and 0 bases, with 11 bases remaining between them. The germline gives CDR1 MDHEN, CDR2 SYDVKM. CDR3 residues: CASSLVDAPSYEQYF. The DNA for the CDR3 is TGTGCCAGCAGTTTAGTGGACGCCCCCTCCTACGAGCAGTACTTC.

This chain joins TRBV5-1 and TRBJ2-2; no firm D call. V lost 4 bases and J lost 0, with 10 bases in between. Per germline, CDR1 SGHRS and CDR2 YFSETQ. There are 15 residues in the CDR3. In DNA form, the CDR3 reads TGCGCCAGCAGCCTCCGGACGGCGAACACCGGGGAGCTGTTTTTT. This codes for CASSLRTANTGELFF.

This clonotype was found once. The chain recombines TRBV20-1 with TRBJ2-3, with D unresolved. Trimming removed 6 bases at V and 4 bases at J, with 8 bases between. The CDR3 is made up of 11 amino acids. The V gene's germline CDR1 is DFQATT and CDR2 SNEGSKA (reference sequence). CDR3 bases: TGCAGTGCCCCTTTACCAGATACGCAGTATTTT. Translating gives CSAPLPDTQYF.

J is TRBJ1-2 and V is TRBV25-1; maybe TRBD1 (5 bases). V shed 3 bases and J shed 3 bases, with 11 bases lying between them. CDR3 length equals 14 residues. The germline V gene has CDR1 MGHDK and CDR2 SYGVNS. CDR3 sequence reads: CASSDGGRDYGYTF. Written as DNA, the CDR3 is TGTGCCAGCAGTGATGGGGGGAGGGACTATGGCTACACCTTC.

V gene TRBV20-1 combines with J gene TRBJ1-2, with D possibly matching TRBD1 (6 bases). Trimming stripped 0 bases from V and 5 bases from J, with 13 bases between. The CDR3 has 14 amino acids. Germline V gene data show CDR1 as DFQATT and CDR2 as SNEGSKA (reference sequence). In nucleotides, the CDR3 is TGCAGTGCTAGAGATTGGCAGGGGAGTTATGGCTACACCTTC. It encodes CSARDWQGSYGYTF.

CDR3 residues: CASSFSVLSEGLKAYEQYF. CDR3 bases: TGTGCCAGCAGTTTCTCAGTTTTGTCGGAGGGGCTGAAGGCCTACGAGCAGTACTTC. The chain employs TRBV28 and TRBJ2-7; possibly TRBD2 for D (6 bases). CDR1 is MDHEN and CDR2 is SYDVKM in the germline V gene. The CDR3 extends over 19 amino acids. Trimming stripped 3 bases from V and 2 bases from J, with 26 bases between.

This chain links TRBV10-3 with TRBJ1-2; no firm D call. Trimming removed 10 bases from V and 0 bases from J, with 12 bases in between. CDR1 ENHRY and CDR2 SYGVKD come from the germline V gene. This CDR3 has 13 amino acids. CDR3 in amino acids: CATFAPSNYGYTF. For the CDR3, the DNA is TGTGCCACATTCGCTCCCTCTAACTATGGCTACACCTTC.

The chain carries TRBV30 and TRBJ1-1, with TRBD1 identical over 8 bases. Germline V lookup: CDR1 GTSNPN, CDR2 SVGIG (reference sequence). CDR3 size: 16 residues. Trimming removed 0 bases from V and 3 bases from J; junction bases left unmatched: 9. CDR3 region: CAWSVQGGAGDTEAFF. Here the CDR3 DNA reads TGTGCCTGGAGTGTACAGGGGGGCGCGGGGGACACTGAAGCTTTCTTT.